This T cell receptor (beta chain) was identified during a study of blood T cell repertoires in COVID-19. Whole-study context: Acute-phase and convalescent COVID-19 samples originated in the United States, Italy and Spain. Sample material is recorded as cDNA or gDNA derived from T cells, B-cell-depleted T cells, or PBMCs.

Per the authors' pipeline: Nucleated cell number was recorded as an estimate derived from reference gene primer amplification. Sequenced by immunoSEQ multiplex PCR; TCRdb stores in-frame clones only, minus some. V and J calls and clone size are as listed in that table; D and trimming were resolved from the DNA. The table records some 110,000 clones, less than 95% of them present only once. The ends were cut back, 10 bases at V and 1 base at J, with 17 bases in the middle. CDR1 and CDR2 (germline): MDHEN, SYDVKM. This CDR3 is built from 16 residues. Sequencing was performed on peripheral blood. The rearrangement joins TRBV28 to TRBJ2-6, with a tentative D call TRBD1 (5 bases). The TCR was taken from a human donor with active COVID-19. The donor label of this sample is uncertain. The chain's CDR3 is CAITPPGFSGANVLTF. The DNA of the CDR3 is TGTGCCATCACCCCACCAGGGTTTTCTGGGGCCAACGTCCTGACTTTC.